This T cell receptor beta chain was recovered during a study of CD8 T cells in Susac syndrome. RNA amounts of 0.5 to 1 ug underwent reverse transcription with random hexamers. One entry per CDR3 protein results from TCRdb running MiXCR on the immunoSEQ multiplex PCR reads. The sample holds 130,000 or so distinct CDR3 sequences; around 85% are singletons and the top ten take about 0.51%. V shed 7 bases, J shed 10 bases, and the junction held 6 bases outside the gene matches. The CDR3 consists of 12 residues. Germline V gene data show CDR1 as PRHDT and CDR2 as FYEKMQ (reference sequence). J is TRBJ2-1 and V is TRBV13; TRBD1 agrees at 8 bases. The receptor was isolated from a human donor with multiple sclerosis. Sample: CD8+ T cells from PBMCs. The CDR3 sequence is CASTYRGWEQFF. The CDR3 coding sequence is TGTGCCAGCACCTACAGGGGGTGGGAGCAGTTCTTC.